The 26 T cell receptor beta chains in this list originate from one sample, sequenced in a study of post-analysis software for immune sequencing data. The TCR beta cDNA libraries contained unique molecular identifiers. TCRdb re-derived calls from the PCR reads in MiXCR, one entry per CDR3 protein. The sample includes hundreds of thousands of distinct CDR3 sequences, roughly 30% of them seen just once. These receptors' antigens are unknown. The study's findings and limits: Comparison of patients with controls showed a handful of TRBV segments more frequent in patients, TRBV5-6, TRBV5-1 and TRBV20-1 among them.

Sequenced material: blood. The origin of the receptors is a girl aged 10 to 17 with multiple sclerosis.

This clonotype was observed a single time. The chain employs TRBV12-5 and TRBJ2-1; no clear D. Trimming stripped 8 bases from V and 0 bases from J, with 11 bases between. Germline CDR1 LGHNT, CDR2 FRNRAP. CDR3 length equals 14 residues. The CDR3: CASMSASSYNEQFF. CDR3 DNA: TGTGCTAGTATGTCTGCTAGCTCCTACAATGAGCAGTTCTTC.

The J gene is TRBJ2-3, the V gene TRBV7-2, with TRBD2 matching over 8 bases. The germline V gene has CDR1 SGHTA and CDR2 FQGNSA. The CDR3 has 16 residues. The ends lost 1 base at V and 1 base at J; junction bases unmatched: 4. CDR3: CASSLEVGGGTDTQYF. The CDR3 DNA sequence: TGTGCCAGCAGCTTAGAGGTCGGGGGGGGCACAGATACGCAGTATTTT.

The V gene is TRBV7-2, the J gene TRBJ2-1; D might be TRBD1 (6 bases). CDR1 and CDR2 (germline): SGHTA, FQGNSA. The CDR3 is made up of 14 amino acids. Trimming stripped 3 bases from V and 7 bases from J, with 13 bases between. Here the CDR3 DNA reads TGTGCCAGCAGCTTGGGCCCTCAGGGGAATGAGCAGTTCTTC. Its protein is CASSLGPQGNEQFF.

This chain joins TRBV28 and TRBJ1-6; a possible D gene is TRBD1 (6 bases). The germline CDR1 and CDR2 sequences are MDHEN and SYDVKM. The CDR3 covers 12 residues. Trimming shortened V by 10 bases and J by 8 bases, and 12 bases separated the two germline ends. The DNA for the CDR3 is TGTGCCACCACAGGGAATGATTCACCCCTCCACTTT. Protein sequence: CATTGNDSPLHF.

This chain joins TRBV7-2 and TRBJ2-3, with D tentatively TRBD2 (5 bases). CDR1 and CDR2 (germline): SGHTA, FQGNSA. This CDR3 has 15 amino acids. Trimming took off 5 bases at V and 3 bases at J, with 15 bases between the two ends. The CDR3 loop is CASSIGLGKTDTQYF. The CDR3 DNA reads TGTGCCAGCAGCATTGGACTGGGAAAGACAGATACGCAGTATTTT.

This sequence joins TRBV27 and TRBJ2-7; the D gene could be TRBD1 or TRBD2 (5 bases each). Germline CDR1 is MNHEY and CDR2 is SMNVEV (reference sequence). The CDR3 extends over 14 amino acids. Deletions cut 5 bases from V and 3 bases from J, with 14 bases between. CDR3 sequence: CASSMGDKGYEQYF. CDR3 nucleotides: TGTGCCAGCAGTATGGGGGATAAGGGCTACGAGCAGTACTTC.

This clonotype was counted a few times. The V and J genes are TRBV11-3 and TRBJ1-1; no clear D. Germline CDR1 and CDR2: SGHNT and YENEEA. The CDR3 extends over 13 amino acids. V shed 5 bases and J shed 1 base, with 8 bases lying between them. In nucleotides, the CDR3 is TGTGCCAGCAGCGTCCAGGAGAACACTGAAGCTTTCTTT. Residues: CASSVQENTEAFF.

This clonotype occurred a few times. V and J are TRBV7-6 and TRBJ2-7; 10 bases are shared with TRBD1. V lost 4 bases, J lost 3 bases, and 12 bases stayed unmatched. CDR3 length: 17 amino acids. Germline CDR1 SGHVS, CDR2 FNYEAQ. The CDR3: CASSSGSRDRGNYEQYF. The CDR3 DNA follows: TGTGCCAGCAGCTCAGGGTCCAGGGACAGGGGTAACTACGAGCAGTACTTC. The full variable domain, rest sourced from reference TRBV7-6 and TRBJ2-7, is GAGVSQSPRYKVTKRGQDVALRCDPISGHVSLYWYRQALGQGPEFLTYFNYEAQQDKSGLPNDRFSAERPEGSISTLTIQRTEQRDSAMYRCASSSGSRDRGNYEQYFGPGTRLTVT.

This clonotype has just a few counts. The CDR3 spells CASTSAHYEQYF. CDR3 DNA: TGCGCCAGCACCTCCGCGCACTACGAGCAGTACTTC. The chain combines TRBV5-1 with TRBJ2-7; no clear D. The CDR3 has 12 residues. Trimming took off 6 bases at V and 3 bases at J, with 10 bases between the two ends. Germline V gene data show CDR1 as SGHRS and CDR2 as YFSETQ.

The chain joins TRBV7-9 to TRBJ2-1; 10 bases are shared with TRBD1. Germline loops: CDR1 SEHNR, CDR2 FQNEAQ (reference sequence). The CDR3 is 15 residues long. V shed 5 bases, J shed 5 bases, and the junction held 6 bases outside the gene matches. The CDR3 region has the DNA TGTGCCAGCAGCCCACTCGGGACAGGGGACAATGAGCAGTTCTTC. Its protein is CASSPLGTGDNEQFF.

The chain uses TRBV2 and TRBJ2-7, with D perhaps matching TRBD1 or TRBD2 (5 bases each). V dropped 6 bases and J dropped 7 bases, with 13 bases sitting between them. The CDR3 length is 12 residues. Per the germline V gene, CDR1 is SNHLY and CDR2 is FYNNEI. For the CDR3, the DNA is TGTGCCAGCAGCGACGGGACGGGGGAGCAGTACTTC. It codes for CASSDGTGEQYF.

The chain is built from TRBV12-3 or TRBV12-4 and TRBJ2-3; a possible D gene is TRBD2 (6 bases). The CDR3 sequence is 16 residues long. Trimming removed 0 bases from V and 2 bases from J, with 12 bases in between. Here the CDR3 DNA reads TGTGCCAGCAGTTTAGCCGGGGCGGGACTCACAGATACGCAGTATTTT. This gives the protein CASSLAGAGLTDTQYF.

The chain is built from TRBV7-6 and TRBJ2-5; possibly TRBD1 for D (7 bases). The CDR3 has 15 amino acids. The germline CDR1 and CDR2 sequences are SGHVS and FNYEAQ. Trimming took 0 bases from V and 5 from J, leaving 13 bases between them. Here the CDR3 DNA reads TGTGCCAGCAGCTTAGCCCCCTCAGGGGGGGAGACCCAGTACTTC. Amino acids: CASSLAPSGGETQYF.

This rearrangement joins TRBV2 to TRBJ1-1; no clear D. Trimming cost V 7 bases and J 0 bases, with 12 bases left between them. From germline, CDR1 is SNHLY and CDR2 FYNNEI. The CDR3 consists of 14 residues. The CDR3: CASKDPRVNTEAFF. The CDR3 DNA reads TGTGCCAGCAAGGACCCCCGGGTGAACACTGAAGCTTTCTTT.

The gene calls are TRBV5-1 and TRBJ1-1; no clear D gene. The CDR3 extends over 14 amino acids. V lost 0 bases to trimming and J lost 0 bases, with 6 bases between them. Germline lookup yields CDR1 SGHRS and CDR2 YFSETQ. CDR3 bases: TGCGCCAGCAGCTTGGCTCTGGTGAACACTGAAGCTTTCTTT. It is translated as CASSLALVNTEAFF. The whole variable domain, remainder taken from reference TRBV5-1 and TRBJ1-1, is KAGVTQTPRYLIKTRGQQVTLSCSPISGHRSVSWYQQTPGQGLQFLFEYFSETQRNKGNFPGRFSGRQFSNSRSEMNVSTLELGDSALYLCASSLALVNTEAFFGQGTRLTVV.

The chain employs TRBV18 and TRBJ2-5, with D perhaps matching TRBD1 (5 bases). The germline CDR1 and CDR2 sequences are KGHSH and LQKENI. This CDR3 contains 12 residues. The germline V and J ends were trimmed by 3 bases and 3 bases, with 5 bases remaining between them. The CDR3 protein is CASSPTEETQYF. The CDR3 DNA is TGTGCCAGCTCACCGACAGAAGAGACCCAGTACTTC.

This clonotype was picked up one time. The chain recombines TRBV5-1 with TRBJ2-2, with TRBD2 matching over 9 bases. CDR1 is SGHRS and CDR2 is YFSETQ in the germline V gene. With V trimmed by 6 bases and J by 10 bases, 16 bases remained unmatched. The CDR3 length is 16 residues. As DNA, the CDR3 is TGCGCCAGCATGCGGGGGGGCGTATACTCCATGGAGGAGCTGTTTTTT. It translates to CASMRGGVYSMEELFF.

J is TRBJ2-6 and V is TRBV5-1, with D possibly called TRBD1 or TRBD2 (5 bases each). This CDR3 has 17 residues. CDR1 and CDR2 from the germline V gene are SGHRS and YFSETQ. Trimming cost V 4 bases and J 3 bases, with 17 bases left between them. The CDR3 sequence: CASSPERGALGANVLTF. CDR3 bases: TGCGCCAGCAGCCCGGAACGAGGGGCGCTTGGGGCCAACGTCCTGACTTTC.

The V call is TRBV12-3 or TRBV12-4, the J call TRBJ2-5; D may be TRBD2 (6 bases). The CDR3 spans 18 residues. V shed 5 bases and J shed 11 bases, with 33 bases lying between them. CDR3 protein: CASSHIELAWAAGNEQYF. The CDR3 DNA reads TGTGCCAGCAGTCACATAGAGCTAGCGTGGGCTGCGGGCAATGAGCAGTACTTC.

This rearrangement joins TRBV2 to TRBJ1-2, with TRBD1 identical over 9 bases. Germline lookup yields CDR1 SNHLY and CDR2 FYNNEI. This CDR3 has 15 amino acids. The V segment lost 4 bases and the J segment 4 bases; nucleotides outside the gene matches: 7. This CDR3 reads CASSAPGQGPYGYTF. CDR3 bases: TGTGCCAGCAGTGCACCGGGACAGGGCCCCTATGGCTACACCTTC.

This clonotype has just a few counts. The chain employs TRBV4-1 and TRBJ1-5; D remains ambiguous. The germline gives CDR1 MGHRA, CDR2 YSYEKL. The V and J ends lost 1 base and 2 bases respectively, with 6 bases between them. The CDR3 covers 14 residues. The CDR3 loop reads CASSQGPGNQPQHF. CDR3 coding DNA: TGCGCCAGCAGCCAAGGTCCTGGCAATCAGCCCCAGCATTTT.

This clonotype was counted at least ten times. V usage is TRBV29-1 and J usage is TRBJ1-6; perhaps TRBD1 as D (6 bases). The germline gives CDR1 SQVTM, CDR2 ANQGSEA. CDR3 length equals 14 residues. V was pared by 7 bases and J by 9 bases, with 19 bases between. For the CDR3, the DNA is TGCAGCGCTGGGGACACCGGATCGGGTTCACCCCTCCACTTT. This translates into CSAGDTGSGSPLHF.

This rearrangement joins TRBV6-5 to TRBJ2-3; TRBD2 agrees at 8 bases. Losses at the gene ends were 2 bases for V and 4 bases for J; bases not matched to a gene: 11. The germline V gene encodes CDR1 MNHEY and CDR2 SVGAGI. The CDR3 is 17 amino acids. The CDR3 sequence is CASSYTSRGGGADTQYF. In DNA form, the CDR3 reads TGTGCCAGCAGTTACACAAGCCGGGGGGGAGGCGCAGATACGCAGTATTTT.

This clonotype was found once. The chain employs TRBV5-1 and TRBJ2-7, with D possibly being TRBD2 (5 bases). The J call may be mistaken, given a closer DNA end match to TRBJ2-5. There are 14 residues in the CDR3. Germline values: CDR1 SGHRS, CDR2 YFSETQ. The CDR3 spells CASSLDEGRETQYF. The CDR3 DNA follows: TGCGCCAGCAGCTTGGATGAGGGCCGAGAGACCCAGTACTTC.

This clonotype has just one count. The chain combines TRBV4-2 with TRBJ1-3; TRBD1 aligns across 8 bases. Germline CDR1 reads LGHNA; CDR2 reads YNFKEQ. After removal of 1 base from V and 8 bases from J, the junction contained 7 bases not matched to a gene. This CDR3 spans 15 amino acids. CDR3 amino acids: CASSQGAGGQDTIYF. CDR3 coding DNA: TGTGCCAGCAGCCAAGGAGCAGGGGGCCAGGACACCATATATTTT.

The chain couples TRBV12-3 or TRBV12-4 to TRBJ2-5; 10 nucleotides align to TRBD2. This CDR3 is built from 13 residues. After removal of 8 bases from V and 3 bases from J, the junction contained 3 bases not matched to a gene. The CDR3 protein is CASGSGGKETQYF. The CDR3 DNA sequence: TGTGCCAGCGGTAGCGGGGGGAAAGAGACCCAGTACTTC.